This T cell receptor beta chain was obtained from a study of cytomegalovirus exposure and HLA in healthy donors. Across the study: A later analysis reported the 130 or so validation repertoires used the same platform as the approximately 660 first-cohort repertoires. Study observations and caveats: Specificity of three CMV-associated chains for CMV antigens was verified in vitro. That first-cohort TCR clusters tended to co-occur in the 90 to 150 validation repertoires was found in a later analysis. Some public TCRs appeared in many individuals, while most sequences were rare.

V lost 3 bases, J lost 2 bases, and 11 bases lay in between. This CDR3 spans 15 amino acids. Looked up from germline, CDR1 is MNHEY and CDR2 is SMNVEV (reference sequence). With respect to this clone: Its cognate antigen is unknown.

The method was immunoSEQ multiplex PCR; TCRdb's version includes in-frame clones alone and lacks a portion of them. The profile shows over 200,000 clones, about nine tenths of them singletons. The sample was PBMCs. The receptor's source is a woman aged 18-29 years in good health and CMV-seropositive. V is TRBV27 and J is TRBJ1-5; D gene ambiguous. The CDR3 reads CASSFGGERNQPQHF. The DNA of the CDR3 is TGTGCCAGCAGTTTCGGCGGTGAACGCAATCAGCCCCAGCATTTT.